Each of the 13 T cell receptor beta chains below was sequenced from the same sample in a study of blood T cells in healthy people across ages. Through a sample-barcoded 5' primer and a J-beta primer mix, a second PCR was run for roughly 6 to 12 cycles. TCRdb itself ran the 5' RACE reads through MiXCR, one entry per CDR3 protein. The repertoire holds 850,000 to 1,100,000 distinct CDR3 sequences, with more than 30% as singletons. Sequencing used blood. These receptors were collected from a man between 18 and 35 years old in good health.

This clonotype has more than one count but fewer than ten. V usage is TRBV6-5 and J usage is TRBJ1-5; D not resolved. Trimming stripped 6 bases from V and 2 bases from J, with 14 bases between. The CDR3 covers 15 residues. Germline assignment: CDR1 MNHEY and CDR2 SVGAGI. CDR3 sequence reads: CASSGSGMGNQPQHF. CDR3 in DNA: TGTGCCAGCAGCGGTAGTGGGATGGGCAATCAGCCCCAGCATTTT.

V and J are TRBV9 and TRBJ1-1; 9 bases agree with TRBD1. This CDR3 is built from 15 residues. CDR1 SGDLS and CDR2 YYNGEE come from the germline V gene. V gave up 4 bases and J gave up 10 bases; unmatched junction bases: 14. The CDR3 nucleotides are TGTGCCAGCAGCACGAGAGGGACAGGGATCGGAGGAGCTTTCTTT. Encoded protein: CASSTRGTGIGGAFF.

The rearrangement links TRBV28 to TRBJ1-6; D not resolved. Germline CDR1 MDHEN, CDR2 SYDVKM. The V end was cut by 2 bases, the J end by 6 bases, with 8 bases between. There are 14 residues in the CDR3. The CDR3 DNA follows: TGTGCCAGCAGTTTAGGGGTATTTAATTCACCCCTCCACTTT. Translating it yields CASSLGVFNSPLHF.

The rearrangement uses TRBV4-3 and TRBJ1-2; D is unclear. With 0 bases removed from V and 2 bases from J, the gap between germline ends came to 10 bases. Germline values: CDR1 LGHNA, CDR2 YSLEER. This CDR3 spans 15 amino acids. The chain's CDR3 is CASSQDYGVNYGYTF. CDR3 nucleotide sequence: TGCGCCAGCAGCCAAGACTATGGGGTAAACTATGGCTACACCTTC.

The count of this clonotype is one. The rearrangement uses TRBV5-4 and TRBJ2-1, with TRBD2 as a possible D gene (6 bases). The ends were cut back, 4 bases at V and 7 bases at J, with 15 bases in the middle. The CDR3 sequence is 14 residues long. Germline V CDR1 and CDR2: SGHNT, YYREEE (reference sequence). CDR3 in amino acids: CASSGWGTYNEQFF. CDR3 DNA: TGTGCCAGCAGCGGGTGGGGGACTTATAATGAGCAGTTCTTC.

The chain is built from TRBV6-2 or TRBV6-3 and TRBJ2-7; D uncertain. The length of the CDR3 is 13 residues. Trimming shortened V by 6 bases and J by 4 bases, and 13 bases separated the two germline ends. CDR1 is MNHEY and CDR2 is SVGEGT in the germline V gene. CDR3 residues: CASSGGLYYEQYF. The CDR3 bases are TGTGCCAGCAGCGGTGGGTTGTATTACGAGCAGTACTTC.

The sample holds a few counts of this clonotype. The gene calls are TRBV5-1 and TRBJ2-7; TRBD1 aligns across 9 bases. Germline values: CDR1 SGHRS, CDR2 YFSETQ. The CDR3 runs to 13 residues. Losses at the gene ends were 4 bases for V and 6 bases for J; bases not matched to a gene: 5. The CDR3 spells CASSDETGGEQYF. CDR3 bases: TGCGCCAGCAGCGACGAGACAGGGGGCGAGCAGTACTTC.

The V gene is TRBV4-2, the J gene TRBJ2-1, with 7 bases matching TRBD2. Trimming removed 2 bases from V and 4 bases from J; junction bases left unmatched: 17. The CDR3 sequence is 19 residues long. Germline CDR1 LGHNA, CDR2 YNFKEQ. The CDR3, as DNA: TGTGCCAGCAGCCAACGATACACCAGAGGGGCGGGGGAGTACAATGAGCAGTTCTTC. The encoded protein is CASSQRYTRGAGEYNEQFF.

This clonotype was observed a handful of times. The CDR3 reads CASNPGTDTQYF. In DNA, the CDR3 is TGTGCCAGCAACCCGGGGACAGATACGCAGTATTTT. This rearrangement joins TRBV7-9 to TRBJ2-3; D might be TRBD2 (5 bases). Deletions cut 7 bases from V and 3 bases from J, with 8 bases between. The CDR3 length is 12 residues. Germline V gives CDR1 SEHNR, CDR2 FQNEAQ (reference sequence).

CDR3 amino acids: CASSLLSGTENTEAFF. For the CDR3, the DNA is TGTGCCAGCAGCTTATTGTCCGGGACAGAGAACACTGAAGCTTTCTTT. The chain has TRBV7-2 and TRBJ1-1; 7 bases agree with TRBD1. Germline CDR1 reads SGHTA; CDR2 reads FQGNSA. With V trimmed by 2 bases and J by 1 base, 7 bases remained unmatched. The CDR3 spans 16 residues.

This clonotype was counted many times. This rearrangement joins TRBV7-9 to TRBJ1-2, with 8 bases identical to TRBD1. The J segment lost 2 bases and the V segment lost 5 bases, leaving 7 bases of the junction unmatched. Germline lookup yields CDR1 SEHNR and CDR2 FQNEAQ (reference sequence). The CDR3 runs 15 residues. The CDR3 sequence: CASSVPGQENYGYTF. In DNA form, the CDR3 reads TGTGCCAGCAGCGTTCCGGGACAGGAAAACTATGGCTACACCTTC. Based on the CDR3 plus reference TRBV7-9 and TRBJ1-2, the full variable domain is DTGVSQNPRHKITKRGQNVTFRCDPISEHNRLYWYRQTLGQGPEFLTYFQNEAQLEKSRLLSDRFSAERPKGSFSTLEIQRTEQGDSAMYLCASSVPGQENYGYTFGSGTRLTVV.

The rearrangement joins TRBV7-2 to TRBJ2-7; TRBD2 matches 7 bases. CDR1 and CDR2 (germline): SGHTA, FQGNSA. Losses at the gene ends were 5 bases for V and 5 bases for J; bases not matched to a gene: 9. CDR3 length equals 14 residues. The CDR3 DNA sequence: TGTGCCAGCAGCAGGACTAGTGGTAGCCACGAGCAGTACTTC. This encodes CASSRTSGSHEQYF. The whole variable domain, remainder taken from reference TRBV7-2 and TRBJ2-7, is GAGVSQSPSNKVTEKGKDVELRCDPISGHTALYWYRQSLGQGLEFLIYFQGNSAPDKSGLPSDRFSAERTGGSVSTLTIQRTQQEDSAVYLCASSRTSGSHEQYFGPGTRLTVT.

In regard to this clonotype: Its ends do not fully match the called genes, so a read error is possible. This rearrangement joins TRBV7-9 to TRBJ2-3; D possibly corresponds to TRBD2 (6 bases). The CDR3 has 16 amino acids. The germline V gene encodes CDR1 SEHNR and CDR2 FQNEAQ (reference sequence). CDR3: CASSPPWREGTDTRYF. Here the CDR3 DNA reads TGTGCCAGCAGCCCACCCTGGAGGGAAGGCACAGATACGCGGTATTTT.